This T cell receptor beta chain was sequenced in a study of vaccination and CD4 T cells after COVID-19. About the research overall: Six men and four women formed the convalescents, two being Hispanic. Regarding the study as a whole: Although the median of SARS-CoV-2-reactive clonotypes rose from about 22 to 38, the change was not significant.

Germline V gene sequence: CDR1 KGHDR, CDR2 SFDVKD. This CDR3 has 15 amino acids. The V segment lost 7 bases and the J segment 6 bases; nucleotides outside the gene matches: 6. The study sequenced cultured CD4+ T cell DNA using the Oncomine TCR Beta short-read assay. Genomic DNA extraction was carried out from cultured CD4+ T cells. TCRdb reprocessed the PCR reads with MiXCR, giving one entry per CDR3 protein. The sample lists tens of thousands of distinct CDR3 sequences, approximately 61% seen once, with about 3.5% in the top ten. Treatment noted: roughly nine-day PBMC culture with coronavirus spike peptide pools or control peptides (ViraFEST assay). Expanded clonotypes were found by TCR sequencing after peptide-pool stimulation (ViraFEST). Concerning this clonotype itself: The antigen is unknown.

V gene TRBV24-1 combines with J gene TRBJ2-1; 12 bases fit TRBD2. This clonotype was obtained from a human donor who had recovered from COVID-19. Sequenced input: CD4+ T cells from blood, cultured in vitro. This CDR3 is CATSPSGRGTNEQFF. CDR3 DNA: TGTGCCACCAGCCCTAGCGGGAGGGGTACCAATGAGCAGTTCTTC.